This T cell receptor beta chain is drawn from a study of control samples from healthy donors and cancer patients (TCRdb year 2020). The protocol used for the library was the immunoSEQ multiplex PCR assay. Drawn from immuneACCESS, this table holds only the in-frame rearrangements with V and J called that TCRdb kept. Clones are partly lost; checked studies trace under half to an unresolved V gene and leave the rest unexplained. The sample table contains approximately 100,000 clones; only one count was recorded for around nine tenths of them. The ten biggest clones cover approximately 14% of the sample. Taken from the germline V gene (reference sequence), the CDR1 and CDR2 loops are LNHDA and SQIVND. Spanning cysteine to phenylalanine, the CDR3 consists of 13 amino acids. CDR3 DNA is the only sequence kept; it has 39 bases, read in frame from the first base. V is cut by 6 bases and J by 1 base, and the space between the germline ends is 8 bases.

This clone was found once. The target of this receptor is not known. No much larger clone exists at a distance of one base, and base qualities are not known. Sequencing was carried out using blood. Here the chain combines TRBV19 and TRBJ2-3; the D region possibly corresponds to TRBD2 (5 bases align). The sequence derives from a man younger than 45 in good health. Read as DNA, the sequence is TGTGCCAGTAGGAGGGATGGCACAGATACGCAGTATTTT. Its coded protein is CASRRDGTDTQYF.